Below are 6 T cell receptor beta chains sequenced from a single sample in a study of cytomegalovirus exposure and HLA in healthy donors. Researchers ran the PCR with 60 Vbeta and 13 Jbeta primers. Clones were read by immunoSEQ multiplex PCR, and TCRdb kept only the in-frame ones, dropping some. The table lists more than 90,000 clones, roughly 70% of them singletons. Sequencing was performed on PBMCs. The receptor source for this set is a man aged 45 to 65 in good health and CMV-seronegative.

This clone came up once. The genes are TRBV7-9 and TRBJ1-2; maybe TRBD1 (5 bases). Germline V gene sequence: CDR1 SEHNR, CDR2 FQNEAQ (reference sequence). The CDR3 covers 16 residues. V was trimmed by 0 bases and J by 7 bases, leaving 18 bases between them. This chain's CDR3 is CASSLAIHKGPSGYTF. CDR3 nucleotide sequence: TGTGCCAGCAGCTTAGCGATTCATAAGGGGCCGAGTGGCTACACCTTC.

The table lists this clone with a count of one. This sequence joins TRBV19 and TRBJ1-3; D is unresolved. Looked up from germline, CDR1 is LNHDA and CDR2 is SQIVND (reference sequence). With 6 bases removed from V and 2 bases from J, the gap between germline ends came to 5 bases. The CDR3 extends over 12 amino acids. The CDR3 region has the DNA TGTGCCAGTAGCCCGGCTGGAAACACCATATATTTT. Amino acid sequence: CASSPAGNTIYF.

This clone is a singleton in its sample. CDR3 in amino acids: CASSRTGAGELFF. The CDR3 DNA follows: TGTGCCAGCAGCCGGACAGGAGCCGGGGAGCTGTTTTTT. This chain connects TRBV5-4 to TRBJ2-2; 7 bases map to TRBD1. The CDR3 spans 13 residues. V was pared by 4 bases and J by 6 bases, with 3 bases of the junction left unmatched. The germline V gene has CDR1 SGHNT and CDR2 YYREEE (reference sequence).

The rearrangement joins TRBV28 to TRBJ2-3, with 11 bases matching TRBD2. Germline V gives CDR1 MDHEN, CDR2 SYDVKM. The junction had 7 bases not matched to a gene; V was cut back by 2 bases and J by 3 bases. The CDR3 totals 17 residues. This CDR3 is CASSLVAGGPGTDTQYF. The DNA for the CDR3 is TGTGCCAGCAGTTTAGTAGCGGGAGGGCCGGGGACAGATACGCAGTATTTT.

The rearrangement links TRBV7-2 to TRBJ2-1; 10 nucleotides line up with TRBD2. The CDR3 sequence is 16 residues long. Trimming at V came to 1 base and at J to 2 bases, leaving 2 bases not matched to a gene. Germline CDR1 SGHTA, CDR2 FQGNSA. The CDR3 is CASSLVGTSAYNEQFF. CDR3 sequence (DNA): TGTGCCAGCAGCTTAGTGGGGACTAGCGCCTACAATGAGCAGTTCTTC.

This rearrangement joins TRBV7-9 to TRBJ1-1; D is unresolved. The CDR3 length is 11 residues. V was shortened by 6 bases and J by 1 base, with 3 bases between the two germline ends. CDR1 and CDR2 from the germline V gene are SEHNR and FQNEAQ (reference sequence). The CDR3, as DNA: TGTGCCAGCAGACAGAACACTGAAGCTTTCTTT. This encodes CASRQNTEAFF.